This is a list of T cell receptor beta chains from one sample in a study of blood T cell repertoires in COVID-19. Sequencing used immunoSEQ multiplex PCR; TCRdb keeps in-frame clones, though not all of them. The sample lists roughly 200,000 clones, over 70% occurring once. The sample consisted of peripheral blood. The receptors shown here come from a man aged 55 to 69 with acute or convalescent COVID-19. Each CDR3 is given with its conserved first and last residue. The D gene is left open where the match is weak. Only part of the rows carry a size: once, few, many, or a class if the clone is expanded.

clone size	D gene	J gene	V gene	CDR3 DNA	CDR3 protein
.	.	TRBJ2-7	TRBV11-2	TGTGCCAGCAGCTCTGAGACAGCACTCTTTTCCGAGCAGTACTTC	CASSSETALFSEQYF
.	.	TRBJ2-4	TRBV30	TGTGCCTGGATCGGGAAGGACAGCTATCAACCCAAAAACATTCAGTACTTC	CAWIGKDSYQPKNIQYF
.	.	TRBJ2-3	TRBV7-9	TGTGCCAGCAGCCCAGGGGCAGATACGCAGTATTTT	CASSPGADTQYF
.	.	TRBJ2-7	TRBV6-6	TGTGCCAGCAGTTTCAGTCGACAGTCCTACGAGCAGTACTTC	CASSFSRQSYEQYF
.	.	TRBJ2-7	TRBV6-1	TGTGCCAGCAGTGAAGACAACCAATCCTACGAGCAGTACTTC	CASSEDNQSYEQYF
.	.	TRBJ1-5	TRBV6-6	TGTGCCAGCAGTTACCCCGGCCGCGGGCAGCCCCAGCATTTT	CASSYPGRGQPQHF
.	.	TRBJ2-7	TRBV20-1	TGCAGTGCTAGTATAGGCAGGGCGGTTAACTACGAGCAGTACTTC	CSASIGRAVNYEQYF
.	.	TRBJ1-5	TRBV5-1	TGCGCCAGCAGCCCAAGCGAGAGCAATCAGCCCCAGCATTTT	CASSPSESNQPQHF
.	TRBD1	TRBJ1-5	TRBV6-2/TRBV6-3	TGTGCCAGCAGTTACTCGAGGGGGACAGGGGGTAGTCAGCCCCAGCATTTT	CASSYSRGTGGSQPQHF
.	.	TRBJ1-1	TRBV5-4	TGTGCCAGCAGCCCCGATGGGGGGAGTACTGAAGCTTTCTTT	CASSPDGGSTEAFF
.	TRBD2	TRBJ2-1	TRBV6-5	TGTGCCAGCAGCAAAACTAGCGGGGGGACCAATGAGCAGTTCTTC	CASSKTSGGTNEQFF
.	.	TRBJ2-1	TRBV4-1	TGCGCCAGCAGCCAAGCTCCTTACACTGAGCAGTTCTTC	CASSQAPYTEQFF
.	.	TRBJ1-5	TRBV2	TGTGCCAGCAGTGGGGGGCTGGAACAGCCCCAGCATTTT	CASSGGLEQPQHF
.	TRBD2	TRBJ2-4	TRBV19	TGTGCCAGTAGCATTAGCGGGAGAGGGACCAAAAACATTCAGTACTTC	CASSISGRGTKNIQYF
.	TRBD2	TRBJ2-1	TRBV11-2	TGTGCCAGCAGCTCCTATAGCGGGGGGTTATACAATGAGCAGTTCTTC	CASSSYSGGLYNEQFF
.	TRBD1	TRBJ2-5	TRBV6-6	TGTGCCAGCAGTCCACTCTTAGGACAGGGCCGATGGGAGACCCAGTACTTC	CASSPLLGQGRWETQYF
.	.	TRBJ1-5	TRBV12-3/TRBV12-4	TGTGCCAGCACCTTGTCCCAGTCACAGCCCCAGCATTTT	CASTLSQSQPQHF
.	.	TRBJ1-1	TRBV10-3	TGTGCCATCAGTAACCGGGACAAGCGAGGTGACACTGAAGCTTTCTTT	CAISNRDKRGDTEAFF
.	TRBD2	TRBJ2-1	TRBV5-4	TGTGCCAGCAGCTTGACTAGCGGGGAATACAATGAGCAGTTCTTC	CASSLTSGEYNEQFF
.	.	TRBJ2-1	TRBV18	TGTGCCAGCTCCGGGGGAGGGACATCCTCATACAATGAGCAGTTCTTC	CASSGGGTSSYNEQFF
.	TRBD1	TRBJ1-3	TRBV19	TGTGCCAGTTTCGACAGGGCTGGAAACACCATATATTTT	CASFDRAGNTIYF
few	.	TRBJ1-6	TRBV11-2	TGTGCCAGCAGCTTAGATACAGGTAGCTCCTATAATTCACCCCTCCACTTT	CASSLDTGSSYNSPLHF
.	.	TRBJ1-3	TRBV6-1	TGTGCCAGCAGTGAACAGGGCTCTGGAAACACCATATATTTT	CASSEQGSGNTIYF
.	.	TRBJ2-7	TRBV6-1	TGTGCCAGCAGTGAAGCTTCTGACAGCCGCTCCTACGAGCAGTACTTC	CASSEASDSRSYEQYF
.	TRBD1	TRBJ2-2	TRBV9	TGTGCCAGCAGCGTCGGAGACAGGGGGCGAACCGGGGAGCTGTTTTTT	CASSVGDRGRTGELFF
.	TRBD1	TRBJ1-5	TRBV19	TGTGCCAGTAGTAAGTGGGGACAGGGTGATCAGCCCCAGCATTTT	CASSKWGQGDQPQHF
few	.	TRBJ1-1	TRBV24-1	TGTGCCACCACCTCACAGGGTAACACTGAAGCTTTCTTT	CATTSQGNTEAFF
once	TRBD1	TRBJ1-4	TRBV10-3	TGTGCCACCCTGCAGACAGGGGGCCGGGAAAAACTGTTTTTT	CATLQTGGREKLFF
.	TRBD1	TRBJ2-2	TRBV19	TGTGCCAGTAGTATTGGTGACAGGGTGGGCGGGGAGCTGTTTTTT	CASSIGDRVGGELFF
.	TRBD2	TRBJ2-1	TRBV5-1	TGCGCCAGCAGCTTCTATAGCGGGAGGGTCAATGAGCAGTTCTTC	CASSFYSGRVNEQFF
once	TRBD2	TRBJ2-2	TRBV6-5	TGTGCCACCATGAGCGGGAGGGCCAACACCGGGGAGCTGTTTTTT	CATMSGRANTGELFF
.	TRBD1	TRBJ1-5	TRBV29-1	TGCAGCGTTAGAGGAGGGGGCGTAAATCAGCCCCAGCATTTT	CSVRGGGVNQPQHF
.	.	TRBJ1-6	TRBV30	TGTGCCTGGAGTTTCGTGGGCTCACCCCTCCACTTT	CAWSFVGSPLHF
.	.	TRBJ2-1	TRBV5-1	TGCGCCAGCAGCTTGATACCGGGAAGGAGCAATGAGCAGTTCTTC	CASSLIPGRSNEQFF
.	TRBD1	TRBJ1-2	TRBV5-6	TGTGCCAGCAGCTTTTGGGACAGGGATAACTATGGCTACACCTTC	CASSFWDRDNYGYTF
.	.	TRBJ1-2	TRBV19	TGTGCCAGTAAAGCGCATAGGGGCTATGGCTACACCTTC	CASKAHRGYGYTF
once	TRBD1	TRBJ1-4	TRBV5-1	TGCGCCAGCAGCGGGGGACAGGGGGTCACAACTAATGAAAAACTGTTTTTT	CASSGGQGVTTNEKLFF
.	.	TRBJ2-6	TRBV10-3	TGTGCCATCAGTGTACACCAGGGGACCGGGGCCAACGTCCTGACTTTC	CAISVHQGTGANVLTF
.	.	TRBJ1-4	TRBV25-1	TGTGCCAGCAGTGACACCGAGAGGGAAAAACTGTTTTTT	CASSDTEREKLFF
.	.	TRBJ2-3	TRBV6-2/TRBV6-3	TGTGCCAGCAGTTACTCGACAACAGATACGCAGTATTTT	CASSYSTTDTQYF
.	TRBD1	TRBJ2-7	TRBV5-4	TGTGCCAGCAGCTCCCGGACAGGGGGCCACGAGCAGTACTTC	CASSSRTGGHEQYF
.	TRBD2	TRBJ2-7	TRBV12-5	TGTGCTAGTGGTTTGCGACTAGCGGGAGACTACGAGCAGTACTTC	CASGLRLAGDYEQYF
.	.	TRBJ1-3	TRBV4-3	TGCGCCAGCAGCCAAGAAGGCAGGGCGTATGGAAACACCATATATTTT	CASSQEGRAYGNTIYF
.	TRBD1	TRBJ2-3	TRBV2	TGTGCCAGCAGTGAAACAGGGGGCTTGGCAGATACGCAGTATTTT	CASSETGGLADTQYF
.	.	TRBJ2-3	TRBV29-1	TGCAGCGTCTGGACGGGCGGGCGCACAGATACGCAGTATTTT	CSVWTGGRTDTQYF
.	TRBD1	TRBJ1-5	TRBV6-1	TGTGCCAGCAGTGAGCAGGGGGGCCAGCCCCAGCATTTT	CASSEQGGQPQHF